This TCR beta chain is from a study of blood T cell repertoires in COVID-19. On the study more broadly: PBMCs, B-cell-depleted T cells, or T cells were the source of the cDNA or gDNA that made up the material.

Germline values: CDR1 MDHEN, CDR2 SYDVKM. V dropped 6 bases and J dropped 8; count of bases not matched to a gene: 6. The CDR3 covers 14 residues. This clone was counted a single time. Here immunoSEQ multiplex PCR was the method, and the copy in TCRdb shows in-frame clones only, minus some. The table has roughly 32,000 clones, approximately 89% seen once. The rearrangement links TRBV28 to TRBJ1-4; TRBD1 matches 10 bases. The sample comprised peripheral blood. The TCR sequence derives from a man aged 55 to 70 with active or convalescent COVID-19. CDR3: CASRRTGGGEKLFF. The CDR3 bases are TGTGCCAGCAGGCGGACAGGGGGTGGAGAAAAACTGTTTTTT.